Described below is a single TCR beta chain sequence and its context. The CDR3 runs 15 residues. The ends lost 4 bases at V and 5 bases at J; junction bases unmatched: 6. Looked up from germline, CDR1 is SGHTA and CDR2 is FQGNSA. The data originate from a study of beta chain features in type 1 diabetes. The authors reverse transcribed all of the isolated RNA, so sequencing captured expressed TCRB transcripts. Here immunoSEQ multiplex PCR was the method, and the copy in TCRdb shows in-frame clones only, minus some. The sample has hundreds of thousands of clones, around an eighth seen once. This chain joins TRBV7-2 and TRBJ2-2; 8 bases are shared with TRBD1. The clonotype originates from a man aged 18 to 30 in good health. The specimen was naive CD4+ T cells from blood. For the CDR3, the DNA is TGTGCCAGCAGCTCTCACGGGACAGGTACCGGGGAGCTGTTTTTT. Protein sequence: CASSSHGTGTGELFF.